The 29 T cell receptor beta chains below all came from one sample that was sequenced in a study of cytomegalovirus exposure and HLA in healthy donors. It was with 60 Vbeta and 13 Jbeta primers that the PCR ran. Method: immunoSEQ multiplex PCR; TCRdb's copy keeps in-frame clones and lacks some. Of around 67,000 clones listed, around 61% are singletons. The specimen sequenced was PBMCs. The receptors here all came from a woman aged 50 to 65 in good health and CMV-seronegative.

V usage is TRBV7-2 and J usage is TRBJ2-1; D is unclear. Trimming removed 3 bases from V and 7 bases from J, with 4 bases in between. This CDR3 has 11 residues. Germline values: CDR1 SGHTA, CDR2 FQGNSA. The CDR3 bases are TGTGCCAGCAGCTTCTTAAATGAGCAGTTCTTC. The encoded protein is CASSFLNEQFF.

The chain has TRBV28 and TRBJ2-1; TRBD1 matches at 10 bases. The CDR3 has 15 amino acids. Per the germline V gene, CDR1 is MDHEN and CDR2 is SYDVKM. V was pared by 5 bases and J by 9 bases, with 10 bases of the junction left unmatched. The CDR3 sequence: CASSPRGQGVGEQFF. CDR3 in DNA: TGTGCCAGCAGTCCTAGAGGACAGGGGGTGGGTGAGCAGTTCTTC. Filled out from reference TRBV28 and TRBJ2-1, the complete variable domain reads DVKVTQSSRYLVKRTGEKVFLECVQDMDHENMFWYRQDPGLGLRLIYFSYDVKMKEKGDIPEGYSVSREKKERFSLILESASTNQTSMYLCASSPRGQGVGEQFFGPGTRLTVL.

J is TRBJ2-3 and V is TRBV29-1; 7 positions match TRBD2. The length of the CDR3 is 16 residues. With V trimmed by 7 bases and J by 6 bases, 19 bases remained unmatched. Germline V gene lookup returns CDR1 SQVTM and CDR2 ANQGSEA. CDR3 sequence (DNA): TGCAGCGCCCTAACCGGGCTCGGGGGGTTTGCGGATACGCAGTATTTT. Its protein is CSALTGLGGFADTQYF.

This rearrangement joins TRBV5-1 to TRBJ1-1, with D uncertain. Trimming shortened V by 0 bases and J by 1 base, and 10 bases separated the two germline ends. Per the germline V gene, CDR1 is SGHRS and CDR2 is YFSETQ. The CDR3 contains 15 residues. CDR3 sequence: CASSLVRRENTEAFF. As DNA, the CDR3 is TGCGCCAGCAGCTTGGTGCGGAGAGAGAACACTGAAGCTTTCTTT.

This rearrangement joins TRBV5-1 to TRBJ2-5, with 10 bases aligning to TRBD1. The CDR3 spans 16 residues. J lost 2 bases, V lost 1 base, and 5 bases had no gene match. Germline V gives CDR1 SGHRS, CDR2 YFSETQ. CDR3 in amino acids: CASSLRAGQGQETQYF. The CDR3 DNA is TGCGCCAGCAGCTTGCGGGCGGGACAGGGGCAAGAGACCCAGTACTTC.

This clone occurred once. CDR3 in amino acids: CASSATGLQGGYTF. In DNA, the CDR3 is TGTGCCAGCAGTGCCACAGGTCTCCAAGGTGGCTACACCTTC. The gene calls are TRBV6-4 and TRBJ1-2; D may be TRBD1 (5 bases). The CDR3 length is 14 residues. CDR1 MRHNA and CDR2 SNTAGT come from the germline V gene. Trimming left V 4 bases short and J 7 bases short, with 16 bases between.

This clone has more than one count but fewer than ten. The genes are TRBV21-1 and TRBJ2-1; TRBD2, as called in the table, went unchecked against the DNA. TRBV21-1 is termed a pseudogene. CDR3 length: 16 residues. CDR3: CASSKEAGRGDNEQFF. CDR3 in DNA: TGTGCCAGCAGCAAAGAAGCTGGGCGGGGGGACAATGAGCAGTTCTTC.

The V call is TRBV7-6, the J call TRBJ1-5, with D uncertain. Looked up from germline, CDR1 is SGHVS and CDR2 is FNYEAQ. The CDR3 consists of 14 residues. Trimming removed 5 bases at V and 2 bases at J, with 10 bases between. CDR3 loop: CASSPGSGNQPQHF. CDR3 DNA sequence: TGTGCCAGCAGCCCGGGGTCTGGCAATCAGCCCCAGCATTTT.

The V gene is TRBV14, the J gene TRBJ1-1, with D possibly TRBD1 on 5 matching bases. The CDR3 has 13 residues. Trimming stripped 3 bases from V and 5 bases from J, with 10 bases between. From germline, CDR1 is SGHDN and CDR2 FVKESK. CDR3 DNA sequence: TGTGCCAGCAGCCAGCAGGGAGGTACTGAAGCTTTCTTT. This gives the protein CASSQQGGTEAFF.

The chain has TRBV9 and TRBJ1-1, with 8 bases lining up with TRBD1. Germline V CDR1 and CDR2: SGDLS, YYNGEE. V dropped 3 bases and J dropped 5; count of bases not matched to a gene: 6. There are 14 residues in the CDR3. The CDR3 bases are TGTGCCAGCAGCGACCCGACAGGGGAAACTGAAGCTTTCTTT. Translated: CASSDPTGETEAFF.

This chain connects TRBV10-3 to TRBJ2-6, with 9 bases fitting TRBD1. This CDR3 contains 16 residues. Germline CDR1 is ENHRY and CDR2 is SYGVKD. After removal of 6 bases from V and 2 bases from J, the junction contained 5 bases not matched to a gene. As DNA, the CDR3 is TGTGCCATCAGCCGAACAGGGGGCGCTGGGGCCAACGTCCTGACTTTC. Its translation: CAISRTGGAGANVLTF.

This clone has a handful of counts. This rearrangement joins TRBV7-2 to TRBJ1-2, with D perhaps matching TRBD1 (6 bases). Trimming removed 5 bases from V and 6 bases from J, with 16 bases in between. CDR1 is SGHTA and CDR2 is FQGNSA in the germline V gene. The CDR3 has 14 residues. The CDR3 protein is CASSPVSNRDGYTF. CDR3 DNA sequence: TGTGCCAGCAGCCCAGTGTCCAACAGGGATGGCTACACCTTC.

CDR3 DNA sequence: TGTGCCAGTAGTCCTACCCACTCCTACGAGCAGTACTTC. As protein: CASSPTHSYEQYF. The chain recombines TRBV19 with TRBJ2-7; D not certain. Germline CDR1 LNHDA, CDR2 SQIVND (reference sequence). Trimming took 5 bases from V and 0 from J, leaving 8 bases between them. This CDR3 region has 13 residues.

This clone was counted between two and nine times. V gene TRBV7-9 combines with J gene TRBJ1-1, with 8 positions matching TRBD1. CDR3 length: 14 residues. J gave up 5 bases and V 4 bases, and 6 bases lay outside the gene matches. Germline CDR1 SEHNR, CDR2 FQNEAQ (reference sequence). CDR3 sequence: CASSSQQGGTEAFF. The CDR3 DNA is TGTGCCAGCAGCTCTCAACAGGGGGGGACTGAAGCTTTCTTT.

This sequence joins TRBV7-2 and TRBJ1-1; weak D call: TRBD1 (5 bases). This CDR3 contains 13 residues. The ends were cut back, 6 bases at V and 4 bases at J, with 12 bases in the middle. Germline V lookup: CDR1 SGHTA, CDR2 FQGNSA. This CDR3 is CASSSGLSTEAFF. CDR3 in DNA: TGTGCCAGCAGTTCAGGGTTAAGCACTGAAGCTTTCTTT.

The chain joins TRBV13 to TRBJ2-7; TRBD1 matches at 12 bases. Germline V gene sequence: CDR1 PRHDT, CDR2 FYEKMQ (reference sequence). The CDR3 loop spans 16 amino acids. With 4 bases clipped from V and 12 bases from J, the junction kept 16 bases outside the gene matches. CDR3 DNA: TGTGCCAGCAGCTCCCTCCGGGACAGGGGGCTGGATATTCTGTACTTC. Its translation is CASSSLRDRGLDILYF.

This rearrangement joins TRBV5-4 to TRBJ1-2; D might be TRBD1 (6 bases). CDR1 is SGHNT, CDR2 YYREEE, per germline (reference sequence). V was cut by 5 bases and J by 8 bases, with 19 bases left in between. The CDR3 totals 14 residues. The CDR3 DNA is TGTGCCAGCAGTCTTTACAGGGTCTCTGGGGGCTACACCTTC. It is translated as CASSLYRVSGGYTF.

The chain joins TRBV6-4 to TRBJ2-3, with 8 nucleotides matching TRBD1. With 7 bases clipped from V and 6 bases from J, the junction kept 9 bases outside the gene matches. The CDR3 sequence is 14 residues long. Germline lookup yields CDR1 MRHNA and CDR2 SNTAGT. CDR3: CASKFQGASDTQYF. CDR3 DNA sequence: TGTGCCAGCAAATTCCAGGGGGCGTCGGATACGCAGTATTTT.

This chain connects TRBV9 to TRBJ2-2; 9 bases match TRBD1. The J segment lost 5 bases and the V segment lost 5 bases, leaving 7 bases of the junction unmatched. Germline values: CDR1 SGDLS, CDR2 YYNGEE. This CDR3 is built from 15 residues. CDR3 DNA: TGTGCCAGCAGTCTAACAGGGGGCGAGACCGGGGAGCTGTTTTTT. It translates to CASSLTGGETGELFF.

V usage is TRBV7-8 and J usage is TRBJ1-4; D unclear. With 2 bases removed from V and 3 bases from J, the gap between germline ends came to 7 bases. The CDR3 length is 14 residues. The germline CDR1 and CDR2 sequences are SGHVS and FQNEAQ. CDR3 amino acids: CASSLTRANEKLFF. The CDR3 coding sequence is TGTGCCAGCAGCTTAACACGGGCTAATGAAAAACTGTTTTTT.

The chain has TRBV10-3 and TRBJ2-5; 8 bases map to TRBD2. The CDR3 covers 14 residues. Germline CDR1 reads ENHRY; CDR2 reads SYGVKD. The ends lost 4 bases at V and 5 bases at J; junction bases unmatched: 6. CDR3 nucleotides: TGTGCCATCAGTGCGGGAGGGCCGGTGGAGACCCAGTACTTC. The encoded protein is CAISAGGPVETQYF.

The chain employs TRBV13 and TRBJ1-2; D gene ambiguous. The CDR3 extends over 11 amino acids. From germline, CDR1 is PRHDT and CDR2 FYEKMQ (reference sequence). V was cut by 3 bases and J by 8 bases, with 7 bases left in between. This CDR3 is CASSFGVGYTF. In DNA, the CDR3 is TGTGCCAGCAGCTTCGGGGTCGGCTACACCTTC.

The genes are TRBV5-1 and TRBJ1-1, with D uncertain. This CDR3 spans 14 amino acids. Germline CDR1 and CDR2: SGHRS and YFSETQ. Trimming removed 1 base from V and 6 bases from J, with 13 bases in between. The CDR3 nucleotides read TGCGCCAGCAGCTTGATCCTAGGAGGGTCTGAAGCTTTCTTT. Translation: CASSLILGGSEAFF.

This clone is a singleton in its sample. The V gene is TRBV11-3, the J gene TRBJ2-7, with 7 bases aligning to TRBD1. CDR1 SGHNT and CDR2 YENEEA come from the germline V gene. The trim removed 5 bases at V and 0 bases at J, leaving 7 bases unmatched. This CDR3 is built from 15 residues. In nucleotides, the CDR3 is TGTGCCAGCAGCGGACGGACAGGTTCCTCCTACGAGCAGTACTTC. Translation gives CASSGRTGSSYEQYF.

There are a few counts of this clone. The J gene is TRBJ2-7, the V gene TRBV2; no clear D. Germline CDR1 SNHLY, CDR2 FYNNEI. Trimming took 4 bases from V and 5 from J, leaving 12 bases between them. The length of the CDR3 is 13 residues. CDR3 nucleotides: TGTGCCAGCAGTGTATCCACAGTCGACGAGCAGTACTTC. Encoded protein: CASSVSTVDEQYF.

This sequence joins TRBV5-1 and TRBJ2-7, with D maybe TRBD1 (6 bases). Looked up from germline, CDR1 is SGHRS and CDR2 is YFSETQ. V dropped 4 bases and J dropped 6 bases, with 20 bases sitting between them. CDR3 length: 15 amino acids. The CDR3 here is CASSATGSPRTEQYF. DNA for the CDR3: TGCGCCAGCAGCGCAACAGGGTCTCCTCGTACCGAGCAGTACTTC.

The chain has TRBV18 and TRBJ1-3, with D perhaps TRBD1 (6 bases). Trimming stripped 6 bases from V and 0 bases from J, with 21 bases between. CDR1 is KGHSH and CDR2 is LQKENI in the germline V gene. The CDR3 has 18 residues. CDR3: CASSPRAGEVYSGNTIYF. The DNA of the CDR3 is TGTGCCAGCTCCCCCCGGGCAGGGGAAGTTTACTCTGGAAACACCATATATTTT.

This sequence joins TRBV7-3 and TRBJ1-5; 7 bases fit TRBD1. CDR1 SGHTA and CDR2 FQGTGA come from the germline V gene. With 5 bases clipped from V and 5 bases from J, the junction kept 3 bases outside the gene matches. This CDR3 has 13 residues. CDR3 amino acids: CASSKGADQPQHF. The DNA of the CDR3 is TGTGCCAGCAGCAAGGGGGCGGATCAGCCCCAGCATTTT.

V and J are TRBV19 and TRBJ1-2; possible D gene TRBD1, 6 bases. Germline V CDR1 and CDR2: LNHDA, SQIVND (reference sequence). The CDR3 is 14 amino acids. Trimming cost V 3 bases and J 10 bases, with 18 bases left between them. CDR3 nucleotides: TGTGCCAGTAGTATTTTCGGAAGAGAGGGGGTCTACACCTTC. Its protein is CASSIFGREGVYTF. The entire variable domain, with the rest obtained from reference TRBV19 and TRBJ1-2, is as follows: DGGITQSPKYLFRKEGQNVTLSCEQNLNHDAMYWYRQDPGQGLRLIYYSQIVNDFQKGDIAEGYSVSREKKESFPLTVTSAQKNPTAFYLCASSIFGREGVYTFGSGTRLTVV.